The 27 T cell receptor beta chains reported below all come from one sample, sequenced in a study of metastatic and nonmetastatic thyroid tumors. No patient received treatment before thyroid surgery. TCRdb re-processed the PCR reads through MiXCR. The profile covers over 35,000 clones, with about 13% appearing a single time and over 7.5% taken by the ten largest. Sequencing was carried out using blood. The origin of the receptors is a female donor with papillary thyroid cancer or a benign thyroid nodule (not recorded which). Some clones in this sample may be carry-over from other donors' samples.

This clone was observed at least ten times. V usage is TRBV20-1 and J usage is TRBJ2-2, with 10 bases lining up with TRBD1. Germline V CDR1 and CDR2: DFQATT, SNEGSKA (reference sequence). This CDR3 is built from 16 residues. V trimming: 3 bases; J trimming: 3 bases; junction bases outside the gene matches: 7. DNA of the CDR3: TGCAGTGCTAGCGACAGGGGGCGGTGGGACACCGGGGAGCTGTTTTTT. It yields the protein CSASDRGRWDTGELFF.

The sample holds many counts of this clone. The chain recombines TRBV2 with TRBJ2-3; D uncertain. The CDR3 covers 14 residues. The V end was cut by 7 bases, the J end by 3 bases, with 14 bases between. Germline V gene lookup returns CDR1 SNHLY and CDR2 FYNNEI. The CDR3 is CASTSDLETDTQYF. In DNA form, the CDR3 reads TGTGCCAGCACCTCGGATCTCGAGACAGATACGCAGTATTTT.

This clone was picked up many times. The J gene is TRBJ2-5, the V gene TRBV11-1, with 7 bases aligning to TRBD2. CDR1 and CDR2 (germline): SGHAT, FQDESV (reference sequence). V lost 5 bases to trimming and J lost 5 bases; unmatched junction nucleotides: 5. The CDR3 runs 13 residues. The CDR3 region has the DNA TGTGCCAGCAGCCCAGGGAGGGCGGAGACCCAGTACTTC. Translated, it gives CASSPGRAETQYF. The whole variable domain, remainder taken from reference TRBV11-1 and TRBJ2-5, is EAEVAQSPRYKITEKSQAVAFWCDPISGHATLYWYRQILGQGPELLVQFQDESVVDDSQLPKDRFSAERLKGVDSTLKIQPAELGDSAMYLCASSPGRAETQYFGPGTRLLVL.

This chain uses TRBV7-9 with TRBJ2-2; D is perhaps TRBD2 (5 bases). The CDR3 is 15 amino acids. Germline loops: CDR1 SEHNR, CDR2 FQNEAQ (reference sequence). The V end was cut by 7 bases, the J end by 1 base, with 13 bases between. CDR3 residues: CASMQASGNTGELFF. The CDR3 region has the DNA TGTGCCAGCATGCAGGCCAGCGGGAACACCGGGGAGCTGTTTTTT.

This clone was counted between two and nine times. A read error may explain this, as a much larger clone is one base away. The CDR3 spells CASWDNQETQYF. The CDR3 DNA follows: TGTGCCAGCTGGGACAACCAAGAGACCCAGTACTTC. The chain recombines TRBV6-2 or TRBV6-3 with TRBJ2-5; tentatively, D is TRBD1 (6 bases). The germline CDR1 and CDR2 sequences are MNHEY and SVGEGT. This CDR3 has 12 residues. V was shortened by 8 bases and J by 0 bases, with 7 bases between the two germline ends.

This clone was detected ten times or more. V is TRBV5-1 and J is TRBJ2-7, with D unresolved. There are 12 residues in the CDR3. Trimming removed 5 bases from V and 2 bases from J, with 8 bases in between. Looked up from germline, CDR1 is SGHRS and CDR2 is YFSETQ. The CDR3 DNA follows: TGCGCCAGCAGTTCTCCTCCCTACGAGCAGTACTTC. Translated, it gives CASSSPPYEQYF.

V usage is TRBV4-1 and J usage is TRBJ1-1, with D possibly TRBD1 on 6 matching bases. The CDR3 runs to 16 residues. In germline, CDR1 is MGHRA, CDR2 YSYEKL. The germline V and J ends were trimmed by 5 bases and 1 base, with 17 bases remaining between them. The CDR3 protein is CASSTHGRTENTEAFF. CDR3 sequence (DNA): TGCGCCAGCAGCACCCACGGACGGACAGAGAACACTGAAGCTTTCTTT.

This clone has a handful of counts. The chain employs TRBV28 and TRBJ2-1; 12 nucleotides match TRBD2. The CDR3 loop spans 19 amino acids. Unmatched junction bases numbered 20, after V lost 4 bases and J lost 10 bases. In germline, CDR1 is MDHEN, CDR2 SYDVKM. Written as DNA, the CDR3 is TGTGCCAGCAGTTCACAGGGACTAGCGGGCGGGCGCCAAGACATCGAGCAGTTCTTC. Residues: CASSSQGLAGGRQDIEQFF.

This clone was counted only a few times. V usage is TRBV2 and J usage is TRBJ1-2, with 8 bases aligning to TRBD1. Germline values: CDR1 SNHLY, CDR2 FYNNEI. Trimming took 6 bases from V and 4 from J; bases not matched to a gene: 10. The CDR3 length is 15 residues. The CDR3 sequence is CASRTGQGRGYGYTF. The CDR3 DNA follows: TGTGCCAGCAGGACAGGACAGGGCCGGGGCTATGGCTACACCTTC.

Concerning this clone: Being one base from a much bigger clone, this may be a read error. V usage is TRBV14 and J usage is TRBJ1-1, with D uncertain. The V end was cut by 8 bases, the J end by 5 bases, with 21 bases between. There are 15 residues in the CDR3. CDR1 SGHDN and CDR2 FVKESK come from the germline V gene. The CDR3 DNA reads TGTGCCAGCGGTCCGTTTGGGCAGCTCGTGACTGAAGCTTTCTTT. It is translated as CASGPFGQLVTEAFF.

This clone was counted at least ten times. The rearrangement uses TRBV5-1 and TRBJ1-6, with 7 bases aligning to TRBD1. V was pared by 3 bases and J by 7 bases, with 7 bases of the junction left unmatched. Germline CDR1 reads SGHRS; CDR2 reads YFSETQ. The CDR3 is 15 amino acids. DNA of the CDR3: TGCGCCAGCAGCTGGACTGCAGGGGGGAATTCACCCCTCCACTTT. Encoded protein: CASSWTAGGNSPLHF.

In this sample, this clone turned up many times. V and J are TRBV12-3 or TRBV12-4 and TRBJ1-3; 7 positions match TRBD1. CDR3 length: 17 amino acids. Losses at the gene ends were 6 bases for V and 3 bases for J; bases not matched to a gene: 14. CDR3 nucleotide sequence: TGTGCCAGCAGCAACCCACAGGGGACCAAAAATGGAAACACCATATATTTT. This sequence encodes CASSNPQGTKNGNTIYF.

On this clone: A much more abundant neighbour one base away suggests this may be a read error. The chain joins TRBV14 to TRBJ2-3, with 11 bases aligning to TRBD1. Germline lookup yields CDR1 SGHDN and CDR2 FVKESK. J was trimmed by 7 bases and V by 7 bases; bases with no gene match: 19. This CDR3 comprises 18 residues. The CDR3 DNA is TGTGCCAGCATCCAGAGCCCCGGAAGGACAGGGGGCCCGTATACGCAGTATTTT. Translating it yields CASIQSPGRTGGPYTQYF.

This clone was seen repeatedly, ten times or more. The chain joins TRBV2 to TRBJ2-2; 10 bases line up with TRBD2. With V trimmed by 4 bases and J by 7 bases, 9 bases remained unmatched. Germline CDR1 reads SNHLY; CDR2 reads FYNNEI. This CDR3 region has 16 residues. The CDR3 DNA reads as TGTGCCAGCAGTGTCCTAGCGGGAGTTTCCGGCGGGGAGCTGTTTTTT. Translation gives CASSVLAGVSGGELFF.

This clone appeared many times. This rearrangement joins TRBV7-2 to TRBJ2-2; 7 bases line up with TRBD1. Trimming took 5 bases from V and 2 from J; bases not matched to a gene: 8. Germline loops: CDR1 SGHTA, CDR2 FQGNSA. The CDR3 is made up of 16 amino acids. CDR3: CASSHRGVLNTGELFF. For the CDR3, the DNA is TGTGCCAGCAGCCACAGGGGAGTGCTCAACACCGGGGAGCTGTTTTTT.

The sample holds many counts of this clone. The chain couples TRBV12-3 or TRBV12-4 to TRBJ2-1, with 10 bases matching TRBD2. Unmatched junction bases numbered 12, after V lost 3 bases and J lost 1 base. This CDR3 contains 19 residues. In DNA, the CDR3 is TGTGCCAGCAGTTTGTCCCAGCGGGAGGGATACCATTCCTACAATGAGCAGTTCTTC. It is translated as CASSLSQREGYHSYNEQFF.

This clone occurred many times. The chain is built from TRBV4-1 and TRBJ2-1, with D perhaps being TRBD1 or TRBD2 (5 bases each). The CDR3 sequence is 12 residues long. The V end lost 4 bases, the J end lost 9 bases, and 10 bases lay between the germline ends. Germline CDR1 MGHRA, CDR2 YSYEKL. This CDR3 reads CASSLTRGEQFF. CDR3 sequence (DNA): TGCGCCAGCAGCCTAACTAGGGGTGAGCAGTTCTTC.

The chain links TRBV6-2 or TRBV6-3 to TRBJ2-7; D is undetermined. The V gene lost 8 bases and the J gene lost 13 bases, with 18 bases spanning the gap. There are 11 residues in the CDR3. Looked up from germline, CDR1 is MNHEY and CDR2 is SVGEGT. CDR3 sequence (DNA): TGTGCCAGCTATAGCCGGAGTGCGCACTACTTC. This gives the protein CASYSRSAHYF.

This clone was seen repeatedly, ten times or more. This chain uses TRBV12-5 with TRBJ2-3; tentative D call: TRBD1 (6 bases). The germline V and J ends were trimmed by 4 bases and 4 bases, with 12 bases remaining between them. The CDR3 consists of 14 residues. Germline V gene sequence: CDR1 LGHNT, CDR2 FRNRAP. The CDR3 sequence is CASGSGTWSDTQYF. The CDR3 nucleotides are TGTGCTAGTGGTTCGGGGACATGGTCAGATACGCAGTATTTT.

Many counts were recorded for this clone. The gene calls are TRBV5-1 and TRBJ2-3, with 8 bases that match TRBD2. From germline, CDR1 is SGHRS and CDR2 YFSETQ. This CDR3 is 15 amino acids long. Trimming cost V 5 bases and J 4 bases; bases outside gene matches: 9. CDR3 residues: CASRPGSGKPDTQYF. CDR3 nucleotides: TGCGCCAGCAGGCCAGGTAGCGGGAAACCAGATACGCAGTATTTT.

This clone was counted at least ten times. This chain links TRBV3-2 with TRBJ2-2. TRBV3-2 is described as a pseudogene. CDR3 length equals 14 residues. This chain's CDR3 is CASSQEIEFPELFF. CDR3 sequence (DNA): TGTGCCAGCAGCCAAGAGATCGAGTTCCCGGAGCTGTTTTTT.

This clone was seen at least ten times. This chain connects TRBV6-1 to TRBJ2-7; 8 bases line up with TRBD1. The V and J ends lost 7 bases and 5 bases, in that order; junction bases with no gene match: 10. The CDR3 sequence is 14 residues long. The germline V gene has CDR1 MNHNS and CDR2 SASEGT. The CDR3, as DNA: TGTGCCAGCACCTCCCGGACAGGGCCACACGAGCAGTACTTC. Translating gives CASTSRTGPHEQYF.

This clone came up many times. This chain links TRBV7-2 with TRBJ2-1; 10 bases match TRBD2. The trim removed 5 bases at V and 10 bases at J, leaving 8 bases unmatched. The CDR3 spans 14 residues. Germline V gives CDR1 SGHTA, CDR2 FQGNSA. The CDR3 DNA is TGTGCCAGCAGCCTCTCCTCGACTAGCGGGGAGCAGTTCTTC. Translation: CASSLSSTSGEQFF.

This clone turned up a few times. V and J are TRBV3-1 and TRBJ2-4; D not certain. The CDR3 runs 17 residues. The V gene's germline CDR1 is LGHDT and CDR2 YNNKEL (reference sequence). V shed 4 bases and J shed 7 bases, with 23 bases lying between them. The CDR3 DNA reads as TGTGCCAGCAGCCCCCAAGCACGAGACCCTAGTTGGAACATTCAGTACTTC. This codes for CASSPQARDPSWNIQYF.

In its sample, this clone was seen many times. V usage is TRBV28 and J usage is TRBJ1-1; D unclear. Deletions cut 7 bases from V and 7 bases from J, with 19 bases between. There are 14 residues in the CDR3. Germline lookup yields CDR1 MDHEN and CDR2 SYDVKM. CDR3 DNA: TGTGCCAGCACCTCGGACCCAGGCCGAGGTGAAGCTTTCTTT. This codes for CASTSDPGRGEAFF.

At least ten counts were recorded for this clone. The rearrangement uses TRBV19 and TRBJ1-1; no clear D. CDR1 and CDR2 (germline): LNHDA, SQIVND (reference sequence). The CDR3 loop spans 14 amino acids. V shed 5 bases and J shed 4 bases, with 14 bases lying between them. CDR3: CASSLGRLSTEAFF. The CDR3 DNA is TGTGCCAGTAGTCTGGGAAGGCTGAGCACTGAAGCTTTCTTT.

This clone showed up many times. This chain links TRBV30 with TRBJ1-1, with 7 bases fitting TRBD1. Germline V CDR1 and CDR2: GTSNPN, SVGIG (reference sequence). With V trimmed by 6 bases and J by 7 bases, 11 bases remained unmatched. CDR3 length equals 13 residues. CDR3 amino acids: CACDLGGNVEAFF. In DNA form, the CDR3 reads TGTGCCTGCGATCTAGGGGGCAATGTTGAAGCTTTCTTT.